This passage covers 28 T cell receptor beta chains from one sample sequenced in a study of Ad26.COV2.S vaccination and SARS-CoV-2 variants (dated by TCRdb to the early 2020s). The treatment or condition label on this specimen signifies: about 20 received Ad26.COV2.S at low or high dose, single or two shots; about 5 received placebo; per-sample allocation not given. Repertoires of vaccine and placebo recipients were sequenced from samples collected on day 63 after the first injection. The method was the immunoSEQ multiplex PCR assay. In TCRdb, the immuneACCESS table is reduced to in-frame sequences with V and J assigned. These tables do not hold every clone; where another copy was compared, an unresolved V gene accounts for under half, and the others remain unexplained. Across this sample there are around 310,000 clones, with about nine tenths seen only once. The top ten constitute 5% to 6.5% of the sample.

The input for sequencing was peripheral blood, taken in a trial of Ad26.COV2.S vaccine versus placebo. These receptors all stem from a person between 18 and 59 years old who received the Ad26.COV2.S COVID-19 vaccine or a placebo.

The gene calls are TRBV5-1 and TRBJ2-3; D call uncertain. CDR1 and CDR2 (germline): SGHRS, YFSETQ. V was shortened by 1 base and J by 4 bases, with 10 bases between the two germline ends. This CDR3 is 14 amino acids long. Here the CDR3 reads CASSLYAPSDTQYF. In nucleotides, the CDR3 is TGCGCCAGCAGCTTGTATGCGCCTTCAGATACGCAGTATTTT.

The rearrangement uses TRBV27 and TRBJ2-7, with 10 nucleotides matching TRBD1. Trimming removed 10 bases from V and 5 bases from J; junction bases left unmatched: 11. The CDR3 covers 14 residues. Germline V lookup: CDR1 MNHEY, CDR2 SMNVEV (reference sequence). CDR3 nucleotides: TGTGCCACCTCGTTGGGACAGGGGAGCCACGAGCAGTACTTC. Amino acids: CATSLGQGSHEQYF.

The genes are TRBV9 and TRBJ2-1; no definite D call. CDR1 is SGDLS and CDR2 is YYNGEE in the germline V gene. Trimming left V 0 bases short and J 5 bases short, with 6 bases between. The CDR3 is 13 amino acids. The CDR3 loop reads CASSVVVNNEQFF. CDR3 sequence (DNA): TGTGCCAGCAGCGTAGTCGTAAACAATGAGCAGTTCTTC.

This clone was seen more than once but under ten times. The chain combines TRBV5-1 with TRBJ2-1; D gene uncertain. Germline CDR1 and CDR2: SGHRS and YFSETQ. This CDR3 spans 14 amino acids. The V end was cut by 2 bases, the J end by 7 bases, with 13 bases between. CDR3 loop: CASSLSSTVNEQFF. CDR3 DNA sequence: TGCGCCAGCAGCTTATCGTCCACGGTGAATGAGCAGTTCTTC.

The chain joins TRBV19 to TRBJ1-5; D not certain. The germline V gene has CDR1 LNHDA and CDR2 SQIVND (reference sequence). V lost 7 bases and J 0 bases, leaving 16 bases between the germline ends. This CDR3 has 16 residues. CDR3 residues: CASNTWTRDSNQPQHF. CDR3 DNA sequence: TGTGCCAGTAATACTTGGACCCGGGATAGCAATCAGCCCCAGCATTTT.

V and J are TRBV7-3 and TRBJ1-1; D is ambiguous. The CDR3 spans 14 residues. Trimming shortened V by 2 bases and J by 0 bases, and 7 bases separated the two germline ends. Germline CDR1 reads SGHTA; CDR2 reads FQGTGA. The CDR3 bases are TGTGCCAGCAGCTTAGGGTCCCTGAACACTGAAGCTTTCTTT. It encodes CASSLGSLNTEAFF. Drawing the rest from reference TRBV7-3 and TRBJ1-1, the complete variable domain is GAGVSQTPSNKVTEKGKYVELRCDPISGHTALYWYRQSLGQGPEFLIYFQGTGAADDSGLPNDRFFAVRPEGSVSTLKIQRTERGDSAVYLCASSLGSLNTEAFFGQGTRLTVV.

The rearrangement links TRBV12-5 to TRBJ2-7; TRBD1 aligns across 11 bases. CDR1 LGHNT and CDR2 FRNRAP come from the germline V gene. Trimming at V came to 0 bases and at J to 6 bases, leaving 10 bases not matched to a gene. The CDR3 totals 17 residues. CDR3: CASGLVARDRGRSEQYV. The CDR3 nucleotides are TGTGCTAGTGGTTTGGTCGCCCGGGACAGGGGGAGAAGCGAGCAGTACGTC.

The chain is built from TRBV29-1 and TRBJ1-2, with 8 positions matching TRBD1. Germline V gene lookup returns CDR1 SQVTM and CDR2 ANQGSEA. This CDR3 has 15 residues. The J segment lost 3 bases and the V segment lost 6 bases, leaving 12 bases of the junction unmatched. In DNA, the CDR3 is TGCAGCGTCCCGGGACAGGATCTTCTGTACTATGGCTACACCTTC. This codes for CSVPGQDLLYYGYTF.

The V and J genes are TRBV4-1 and TRBJ2-1, with 15 bases matching TRBD2. This CDR3 is 17 amino acids long. Per the germline V gene, CDR1 is MGHRA and CDR2 is YSYEKL. The V segment lost 8 bases and the J segment 8 bases; nucleotides outside the gene matches: 13. The CDR3 DNA follows: TGCGCCAGCCGACGGACTAGCGGGAGGGCTTACGACGATGAGCAGTTCTTC. It translates to CASRRTSGRAYDDEQFF.

The chain carries TRBV27 and TRBJ2-7; 13 positions agree with TRBD2. V shed 5 bases and J 5 bases; nucleotides not matched to a gene: 3. CDR3 length: 14 amino acids. CDR1 is MNHEY, CDR2 SMNVEV, per germline (reference sequence). For the CDR3, the DNA is TGTGCCAGCAGTGCCGGGACTAGCGGGAACGAGCAGTACGTC. The encoded protein is CASSAGTSGNEQYV.

The chain has TRBV29-1 and TRBJ2-1, with D perhaps TRBD2 (6 bases). Germline CDR1 SQVTM, CDR2 ANQGSEA. Deletions cut 1 base from V and 9 bases from J, with 16 bases between. The CDR3 contains 14 residues. CDR3 DNA sequence: TGCAGCGTTGAAGGGACGGGAGCGGATGCTGAGCAGTTCTTC. Translation gives CSVEGTGADAEQFF.

The sample holds one count of this clone. The chain uses TRBV3-1 (or the pseudogene TRBV3-2) and TRBJ2-3; 8 positions agree with TRBD2. V gave up 4 bases and J gave up 2 bases; unmatched junction bases: 11. Germline CDR1 LGHDT, CDR2 YNNKEL (reference sequence). This CDR3 has 17 residues. DNA of the CDR3: TGTGCCAGCAGCCCTTCCAGCGGGGGTACATCCACAGATACGCAGTATTTT. This encodes CASSPSSGGTSTDTQYF.

CDR3 sequence reads: CASSSGQGWAEAFF. CDR3 DNA sequence: TGTGCCAGCAGTTCCGGACAGGGTTGGGCTGAAGCTTTCTTT. This chain joins TRBV6-2 or TRBV6-3 and TRBJ1-1; 8 bases align to TRBD1. Germline loops: CDR1 MNHEY, CDR2 SVGEGT. The V and J ends lost 4 bases and 6 bases, in that order; junction bases with no gene match: 7. CDR3 size: 14 residues.

The V call is TRBV7-2, the J call TRBJ2-7; D is unclear. The V end lost 1 base, the J end lost 5 bases, and 15 bases lay between the germline ends. CDR1 is SGHTA, CDR2 FQGNSA, per germline. This CDR3 spans 15 amino acids. This chain's CDR3 is CASSLGVTPLDEQYV. The CDR3 nucleotides read TGTGCCAGCAGCTTAGGGGTGACACCTCTCGACGAGCAGTACGTC.

V is TRBV27 and J is TRBJ2-6; perhaps D is TRBD1 or TRBD2 (5 bases each). The length of the CDR3 is 17 residues. Germline values: CDR1 MNHEY, CDR2 SMNVEV (reference sequence). The V end was cut by 5 bases, the J end by 0 bases, with 14 bases between. The CDR3 DNA follows: TGTGCCAGCAGTGACGGGACGGATCCCTCTGGGGCCAACGTCCTGACTTTC. Protein product: CASSDGTDPSGANVLTF.

The chain has TRBV19 and TRBJ1-6; TRBD1 matches at 9 bases. The ends lost 3 bases at V and 9 bases at J; junction bases unmatched: 6. CDR1 and CDR2 (germline): LNHDA, SQIVND (reference sequence). The CDR3 consists of 15 residues. The CDR3 nucleotides are TGTGCCAGTAGTATCGGGACAGGGCGCGGTTCACCCCTCCACTTT. It specifies CASSIGTGRGSPLHF.

The CDR3 reads CAWRRKGNTEAFF. In nucleotides, the CDR3 is TGTGCCTGGAGAAGGAAAGGTAACACTGAAGCTTTCTTT. The gene calls are TRBV30 and TRBJ1-1; D remains ambiguous. CDR1 is GTSNPN, CDR2 SVGIG, per germline (reference sequence). Trimming shortened V by 3 bases and J by 2 bases, and 10 bases separated the two germline ends. The CDR3 has 13 residues.

The CDR3 nucleotides are TGTGCCAGCAGTCGGGGGCGGACGAACACCGGGGAGCTGTTTTTT. Its protein product is CASSRGRTNTGELFF. The genes are TRBV11-2 and TRBJ2-2; D possibly uses TRBD1 or TRBD2 (6 bases each). CDR3 length: 15 amino acids. V was cut by 6 bases and J by 0 bases, with 11 bases left in between. Germline loops: CDR1 SGHAT, CDR2 FQNNGV.

The count of this clone is one. This chain links TRBV27 with TRBJ2-6; TRBD1 matches at 8 bases. V gave up 7 bases and J gave up 2 bases; unmatched junction bases: 13. CDR3 length equals 18 residues. Germline assignment: CDR1 MNHEY and CDR2 SMNVEV (reference sequence). The CDR3 here is CASNDRGRVDAGANVLTF. DNA for the CDR3: TGTGCCAGCAACGACAGGGGTCGTGTGGATGCTGGGGCCAACGTCCTGACTTTC.

The chain recombines TRBV5-6 with TRBJ2-1; D may be TRBD2 (6 bases). V was cut by 4 bases and J by 8 bases, with 22 bases left in between. This CDR3 region has 16 residues. Germline CDR1 reads SGHDT; CDR2 reads YYEEEE. The CDR3 loop reads CASSGRTSSLGHEQFF. CDR3 sequence (DNA): TGTGCCAGCAGCGGACGAACTAGCTCCTTGGGCCATGAGCAGTTCTTC.

This chain joins TRBV4-2 and TRBJ1-2, with TRBD1 identical over 11 bases. V shed 2 bases, J shed 6 bases, and the junction held 5 bases outside the gene matches. This CDR3 contains 15 residues. Germline assignment: CDR1 LGHNA and CDR2 YNFKEQ. In nucleotides, the CDR3 is TGTGCCAGCAGCCAAACCGGGACAGGGGGGCATGGCTACACCTTC. The encoded protein is CASSQTGTGGHGYTF.

This rearrangement joins TRBV19 to TRBJ1-1; 9 bases align to TRBD1. CDR3 length equals 14 residues. The junction had 9 bases not matched to a gene; V was cut back by 7 bases and J by 6 bases. Germline V gene sequence: CDR1 LNHDA, CDR2 SQIVND (reference sequence). CDR3 in DNA: TGTGCCAGTATCCGGGACAGGGTAGGAGCTGAAGCTTTCTTT. Translation gives CASIRDRVGAEAFF.

As to this clone: This sample includes further DNA sequences coding for the same CDR3. The chain employs TRBV12-3 or TRBV12-4 and TRBJ2-3, with D possibly TRBD2 on 5 matching bases. The CDR3 is 11 residues long. Trimming took off 5 bases at V and 6 bases at J, with 6 bases between the two ends. CDR3 sequence reads: CASSRGDTQYF. The CDR3 DNA is TGTGCCAGCAGTCGAGGGGATACGCAGTATTTT.

The chain employs TRBV5-1 and TRBJ1-5, with D maybe TRBD1 (5 bases). Germline V lookup: CDR1 SGHRS, CDR2 YFSETQ. The CDR3 is 15 amino acids. The germline V and J ends were trimmed by 0 bases and 4 bases, with 11 bases remaining between them. In nucleotides, the CDR3 is TGCGCCAGCAGCTTGGGGTTGGGGGTAAATCAGCCCCAGCATTTT. It encodes CASSLGLGVNQPQHF.

This clone was seen just once. The chain couples TRBV6-5 to TRBJ1-4; D unclear. The CDR3 has 15 residues. The germline V and J ends were trimmed by 7 bases and 8 bases, with 20 bases remaining between them. Germline-derived CDR1 and CDR2 are MNHEY and SVGAGI. The CDR3 nucleotides read TGTGCCAGCATGGCGACACTTATTCGGAGGGAAAAACTGTTTTTT. Its protein product is CASMATLIRREKLFF.

The rearrangement uses TRBV7-2 and TRBJ2-7; D possibly corresponds to TRBD2 (5 bases). Germline V lookup: CDR1 SGHTA, CDR2 FQGNSA. This CDR3 region has 13 residues. V lost 5 bases and J 3 bases, leaving 11 bases between the germline ends. This CDR3 reads CASSPRANYEQYF. In nucleotides, the CDR3 is TGTGCCAGCAGCCCGAGGGCCAACTACGAGCAGTACTTC.

As concerns this clone: This CDR3 is also generated by other DNA sequences in the sample. V gene TRBV10-3 combines with J gene TRBJ1-3; D possibly corresponds to TRBD1 (6 bases). CDR1 and CDR2 (germline): ENHRY, SYGVKD. This CDR3 contains 14 residues. Trimming removed 5 bases at V and 0 bases at J, with 8 bases between. The CDR3 here is CAISNRDSGNTIYF. For the CDR3, the DNA is TGTGCCATCAGTAACAGGGACTCTGGAAACACCATATATTTT.

This chain uses TRBV4-3 with TRBJ1-5; possibly TRBD1 for D (5 bases). The CDR3 runs to 14 residues. The V end lost 1 base, the J end lost 5 bases, and 9 bases lay between the germline ends. The germline V gene encodes CDR1 LGHNA and CDR2 YSLEER. This chain's CDR3 is CASSQGWGDQPQHF. The CDR3 nucleotides read TGCGCCAGCAGCCAAGGATGGGGGGATCAGCCCCAGCATTTT.